This TCR beta chain was captured in a study of T cells in tuberculosis. General observations from the study: Smaller distances to GMM-specific TCRs suggested their expansion in active tuberculosis.

This clone was counted only a few times. Its specificity is not known. V was clipped by 3 bases and J by 9 bases; unmatched bases: 7. Germline CDR1 reads SGDLS; CDR2 reads YYNGEE. The CDR3 has 13 residues. TCRdb keeps only in-frame clones here, not all; method: immunoSEQ multiplex PCR. The table includes 25,000 to 35,000 clones, around 92% detected once. The TCR sequence derives from a donor between 10 and 29 years old with latent tuberculosis or without tuberculosis infection. Some clones in this sample may be carry-over from other donors' samples. The source material was PBMCs. The chain has TRBV9 and TRBJ2-3, with 7 bases aligning to TRBD2. This CDR3 is CASSDDPGGTQYF. The CDR3 DNA sequence: TGTGCCAGCAGCGACGACCCGGGGGGAACGCAGTATTTT.